Shown below are 16 T cell receptor beta chains from a single sample sequenced in a study of T cells after posttransplantation cyclophosphamide. The protocol was immunoSEQ multiplex PCR, while the TCRdb copy is restricted to in-frame clones and leaves out a portion. The data show some 54,000 clones, roughly 92% seen once. The sequenced sample was PBMCs. The receptor set was obtained from a woman in her twenties or thirties in good health and a related stem cell transplant donor.

The chain combines TRBV7-9 with TRBJ2-4; D uncertain. Germline V gene sequence: CDR1 SEHNR, CDR2 FQNEAQ (reference sequence). The CDR3 spans 16 residues. V was shortened by 4 bases and J by 0 bases, with 13 bases between the two germline ends. The CDR3, as DNA: TGTGCCAGCAGCTCCCCGGCAGGTCTAGCCAAAAACATTCAGTACTTC. This encodes CASSSPAGLAKNIQYF.

The V gene is TRBV6-5, the J gene TRBJ2-1; D is perhaps TRBD1 (5 bases). Trimming removed 5 bases from V and 0 bases from J, with 11 bases in between. Germline lookup yields CDR1 MNHEY and CDR2 SVGAGI. CDR3 length: 15 amino acids. The CDR3 reads CASSRFRGSYNEQFF. In nucleotides, the CDR3 is TGTGCCAGCAGTAGGTTTAGGGGCTCCTACAATGAGCAGTTCTTC.

This chain connects TRBV11-1 to TRBJ1-6; perhaps TRBD1 as D (5 bases). The CDR3 is made up of 13 amino acids. Germline-derived CDR1 and CDR2 are SGHAT and FQDESV (reference sequence). V was trimmed by 5 bases and J by 4 bases, leaving 6 bases between them. CDR3 DNA: TGTGCCAGCAGCCAGGGATATAATTCACCCCTCCACTTT. It yields the protein CASSQGYNSPLHF.

The gene calls are TRBV6-5 and TRBJ1-5; unclear D gene. This CDR3 has 15 amino acids. Trimming removed 0 bases at V and 0 bases at J, with 6 bases between. Germline values: CDR1 MNHEY, CDR2 SVGAGI. Here the CDR3 reads CASSYSRLSNQPQHF. CDR3 coding DNA: TGTGCCAGCAGTTACTCGAGACTTAGCAATCAGCCCCAGCATTTT.

This rearrangement joins TRBV28 to TRBJ2-7; tentatively, D is TRBD2 (6 bases). Per germline, CDR1 MDHEN and CDR2 SYDVKM. Between the trimmed V and J ends, which lost 6 bases and 0 bases, there was a span of 15 bases. The CDR3 is 15 residues long. CDR3 bases: TGTGCCAGCAGCCCTTTGGACGGGAGCTCCTACGAGCAGTACTTC. It specifies CASSPLDGSSYEQYF.

The rearrangement uses TRBV6-1 and TRBJ1-5; weak D call: TRBD1 (5 bases). The length of the CDR3 is 14 residues. V lost 5 bases and J 3 bases, leaving 11 bases between the germline ends. Germline V gene data show CDR1 as MNHNS and CDR2 as SASEGT. The CDR3 reads CASSRTRLNQPQHF. CDR3 nucleotides: TGTGCCAGCAGTCGGACAAGGCTCAATCAGCCCCAGCATTTT.

This clone has only one observation. The chain is built from TRBV4-3 and TRBJ1-2; D remains unclear. This CDR3 is 14 amino acids long. V lost 0 bases and J 0 bases, leaving 5 bases between the germline ends. CDR1 is LGHNA, CDR2 YSLEER, per germline. The CDR3 nucleotides read TGCGCCAGCAGCCAAGATCTAGCTAACTATGGCTACACCTTC. This sequence encodes CASSQDLANYGYTF.

This chain uses TRBV11-2 with TRBJ2-7, with D maybe TRBD1 (5 bases). This CDR3 spans 14 amino acids. Trimming pared 4 bases from V and 4 bases from J, leaving 14 bases between. Germline loops: CDR1 SGHAT, CDR2 FQNNGV. CDR3 sequence: CASSYLQVGYEQYF. In DNA form, the CDR3 reads TGTGCCAGCAGCTATCTACAGGTGGGGTACGAGCAGTACTTC.

This chain joins TRBV28 and TRBJ2-7; a possible D gene is TRBD1 (6 bases). The CDR3 is made up of 14 amino acids. Germline V gives CDR1 MDHEN, CDR2 SYDVKM. With 4 bases removed from V and 2 bases from J, the gap between germline ends came to 12 bases. CDR3 DNA sequence: TGTGCCAGCAGTTCCGGACAGAATACCTACGAGCAGTACTTC. This sequence encodes CASSSGQNTYEQYF.

In this sample, this clone turned up once. The CDR3 DNA sequence: TGTGCCAGCAGCTTAACGTATCAGAGCACAGATACGCAGTATTTT. Translating gives CASSLTYQSTDTQYF. The rearrangement links TRBV7-3 to TRBJ2-3, with D uncertain. CDR1 SGHTA and CDR2 FQGTGA come from the germline V gene. Trimming took 0 bases from V and 0 from J, leaving 7 bases between them. CDR3 length: 15 residues. The variable domain in full, completed from reference TRBV7-3 and TRBJ2-3, reads GAGVSQTPSNKVTEKGKYVELRCDPISGHTALYWYRQSLGQGPEFLIYFQGTGAADDSGLPNDRFFAVRPEGSVSTLKIQRTERGDSAVYLCASSLTYQSTDTQYFGPGTRLTVL.

The chain joins TRBV2 to TRBJ2-2, with 9 bases lining up with TRBD1. The ends lost 5 bases at V and 5 bases at J; junction bases unmatched: 6. The CDR3 is 15 residues long. Per the germline V gene, CDR1 is SNHLY and CDR2 is FYNNEI. The DNA of the CDR3 is TGTGCCAGCAGTTCGGACAGGGGTCGAACCGGGGAGCTGTTTTTT. It encodes CASSSDRGRTGELFF.

V and J are TRBV11-2 and TRBJ2-5; D is possibly TRBD1 (6 bases). Per germline, CDR1 SGHAT and CDR2 FQNNGV. This CDR3 is 14 amino acids long. V gave up 5 bases and J gave up 1 base, with 11 bases separating them. CDR3: CASSEGQTQETQYF. The CDR3 DNA reads as TGTGCCAGCAGCGAAGGACAGACCCAAGAGACCCAGTACTTC. Based on the CDR3 plus reference TRBV11-2 and TRBJ2-5, the full variable domain is EAGVAQSPRYKIIEKRQSVAFWCNPISGHATLYWYQQILGQGPKLLIQFQNNGVVDDSQLPKDRFSAERLKGVDSTLKIQPAKLEDSAVYLCASSEGQTQETQYFGPGTRLLVL.

The DNA for the CDR3 is TGTGCCAGCAGCCGAGGTGATAGCGGGGCTCCAGAGACCCAGTACTTC. The encoded protein is CASSRGDSGAPETQYF. The genes are TRBV7-2 and TRBJ2-5, with TRBD2 identical over 8 bases. Germline CDR1 is SGHTA and CDR2 is FQGNSA. There are 16 residues in the CDR3. The V and J ends lost 5 bases and 4 bases, in that order; junction bases with no gene match: 12. Looking up the rest from reference TRBV7-2 and TRBJ2-5 gives the full variable domain: GAGVSQSPSNKVTEKGKDVELRCDPISGHTALYWYRQSLGQGLEFLIYFQGNSAPDKSGLPSDRFSAERTGGSVSTLTIQRTQQEDSAVYLCASSRGDSGAPETQYFGPGTRLLVL.

The J gene is TRBJ1-1, the V gene TRBV19; TRBD1 matches 9 bases. J was trimmed by 4 bases and V by 5 bases; bases with no gene match: 8. CDR1 and CDR2 (germline): LNHDA, SQIVND (reference sequence). The CDR3 sequence is 15 residues long. CDR3 bases: TGTGCCAGTAGTGTACAGGGGGCGGTGAGCACTGAAGCTTTCTTT. This encodes CASSVQGAVSTEAFF. Drawing the rest from reference TRBV19 and TRBJ1-1, the complete variable domain is DGGITQSPKYLFRKEGQNVTLSCEQNLNHDAMYWYRQDPGQGLRLIYYSQIVNDFQKGDIAEGYSVSREKKESFPLTVTSAQKNPTAFYLCASSVQGAVSTEAFFGQGTRLTVV.

J is TRBJ2-1 and V is TRBV5-1; D is unclear. Germline CDR1 reads SGHRS; CDR2 reads YFSETQ. The CDR3 consists of 13 residues. The V gene lost 4 bases and the J gene lost 10 bases, with 15 bases spanning the gap. The CDR3 nucleotides read TGCGCCAGCAGCCTGCAACTGGAGATGGAGCAGTTCTTC. Translation: CASSLQLEMEQFF.

The chain carries TRBV9 and TRBJ1-4; maybe TRBD1 (6 bases). The CDR3 runs 14 residues. V gave up 3 bases and J gave up 8 bases, with 14 bases separating them. CDR1 and CDR2 (germline): SGDLS, YYNGEE. The CDR3 loop reads CASSAGHKREKLFF. DNA for the CDR3: TGTGCCAGCAGCGCGGGACACAAAAGAGAAAAACTGTTTTTT.